This T cell receptor beta chain was recorded in a study of blood T cell repertoires in COVID-19. Measured with immunoSEQ multiplex PCR; TCRdb has only the in-frame clones, and not every one. The repertoire holds under 100,000 clones, with roughly four fifths as singletons. CDR1 SGHTA and CDR2 FQGNSA come from the germline V gene. The CDR3 runs 14 residues. V was cut by 4 bases and J by 0 bases, with 7 bases left in between. The chain is built from TRBV7-2 and TRBJ2-1; D call uncertain. Source material: peripheral blood. The receptor's source is a man aged 60 to 69 with acute or convalescent COVID-19. CDR3 loop: CASSSPYSYNEQFF. DNA for the CDR3: TGTGCCAGCAGCTCCCCCTACTCCTACAATGAGCAGTTCTTC.